This T cell receptor (beta chain) was identified during a study of shared clonotypes between healthy human individuals. Sequencing was performed with immunoSEQ multiplex PCR; in TCRdb, only in-frame clones are kept and a portion is missing. The sample consists of about 1.5 million clones, around 97% of them appearing once. Trimming removed 3 bases from V and 12 bases from J; junction bases left unmatched: 10. The CDR3 extends over 14 amino acids. Germline CDR1 is SGHRS and CDR2 is YFSETQ. This rearrangement joins TRBV5-1 to TRBJ1-4; 8 nucleotides line up with TRBD1. The TCR comes from a young man in good health. Sequenced material: naive CD4+ T cells sorted from blood. Subset: CD45RA+ positively selected. CDR3 loop: CASSYGQGGGELFF. The CDR3 DNA follows: TGCGCCAGCAGCTACGGACAGGGCGGAGGGGAACTGTTTTTT.